A single T cell receptor (beta chain) is shown here with its context. Antigen specificity is unknown. Sample-barcoded 5' priming and a J-beta primer mix drove a second PCR of about 6 to 11 cycles. Carrying 12 random nucleotides, a template-switch adaptor labeled each individual cDNA molecule. TCRdb re-analysed the 5' RACE reads in MiXCR, keeping a single row per CDR3 protein. The sample lists about 730,000 distinct CDR3 sequences, 35% to 45% seen once, with 20% to 25% in the top ten. The data derive from a study of blood T cells in healthy people across ages. General study findings and limits: Researchers judged that diversity estimates from one million T cells fell short of true values. Unknown CMV status may confound age-related changes in expanded clones. TCR beta diversity per million T cells fell roughly linearly with age.

The specimen sequenced was blood. This sequence was found in a woman in her fifties or sixties in good health.

CDR3 amino acids: CASRNGGGGPYEQYF. In DNA form, the CDR3 reads TGTGCCAGCAGAAATGGGGGCGGGGGCCCCTACGAGCAGTACTTC. The V call is TRBV6-5, the J call TRBJ2-5; tentative D call: TRBD2 (7 bases). The end of the DNA fits TRBJ2-7 better, so the J call may be wrong. This CDR3 is built from 15 residues. The V gene's germline CDR1 is MNHEY and CDR2 SVGAGI.